This TCR beta chain was sequenced for a study of identical twins. Study-wide points: The abundant beta clonotypes from cord blood had fewer insertions, and memory repertoires had none of this.

One entry per CDR3 protein, called by TCRdb with MiXCR from the 5' RACE reads. The profile covers 1.5 million to 2 million distinct CDR3 sequences, with around a third appearing a single time and around 0.25% taken by the ten largest. Each donor (without exception) was a healthy Caucasian. As regards this clonotype: No antigen is known for it.

The CDR3 extends over 13 amino acids. Germline CDR1 SNHLY, CDR2 FYNNEI. Deletions cut 6 bases from V and 12 bases from J, with 18 bases between. Material: cord blood. The origin of this receptor is a newborn girl in good health. The chain joins TRBV2 to TRBJ2-1; D call uncertain. In DNA form, the CDR3 reads TGTGCCAGCAGCCCCCAGACCCAGGTTTGGCAGTTCTTC. It is translated as CASSPQTQVWQFF.